These 7 T cell receptor beta chains share one sample of origin, sequenced in a study of cytomegalovirus exposure and HLA in healthy donors. The PCR was carried out with 60 Vbeta primers and 13 Jbeta primers. Generated by immunoSEQ multiplex PCR, the TCRdb table keeps only in-frame clones and is missing some. Among some 34,000 clones listed, roughly 67% were seen once. Sample: PBMCs. The receptors here all came from a man aged 35 to 55 in good health and CMV-seropositive.

This clone was recorded a few times. The chain's CDR3 is CAWAPGLAPDTQYF. CDR3 nucleotide sequence: TGTGCCTGGGCTCCCGGGTTGGCGCCAGATACGCAGTATTTT. This chain links TRBV30 with TRBJ2-3; the D is unclear. Trimming pared 5 bases from V and 4 bases from J, leaving 16 bases between. Germline V lookup: CDR1 GTSNPN, CDR2 SVGIG (reference sequence). The CDR3 contains 14 residues.

This chain uses TRBV9 with TRBJ1-3; 9 bases are shared with TRBD1. CDR1 and CDR2 (germline): SGDLS, YYNGEE. The CDR3 sequence is 16 residues long. V gave up 3 bases and J gave up 0 bases; unmatched junction bases: 4. The CDR3: CASSGLQGASGNTIYF. CDR3 nucleotides: TGTGCCAGCAGCGGCTTACAGGGGGCCTCTGGAAACACCATATATTTT.

This clone is classed as medium-sized (0.01 to 0.1%). This sequence joins TRBV14 and TRBJ2-1; 12 nucleotides line up with TRBD2. V was clipped by 1 base and J by 8 bases; unmatched bases: 3. Looked up from germline, CDR1 is SGHDN and CDR2 is FVKESK. CDR3 size: 15 residues. CDR3 sequence: CASSQASGGAHEQFF. The CDR3, as DNA: TGTGCCAGCAGCCAAGCTAGCGGGGGGGCCCATGAGCAGTTCTTC.

This chain uses TRBV29-1 with TRBJ2-2, with D possibly matching TRBD1 (6 bases). Trimming pared 7 bases from V and 7 bases from J, leaving 13 bases between. Germline assignment: CDR1 SQVTM and CDR2 ANQGSEA. There are 12 residues in the CDR3. CDR3 DNA: TGCAGCGGCCGGGACACGAACGGGGAGCTGTTTTTT. Residues: CSGRDTNGELFF.

The J gene is TRBJ1-1, the V gene TRBV5-1; TRBD1 agrees at 8 bases. The V and J ends lost 2 bases and 5 bases, in that order; junction bases with no gene match: 5. CDR1 and CDR2 (germline): SGHRS, YFSETQ. The CDR3 extends over 14 amino acids. For the CDR3, the DNA is TGCGCCAGCAGCTTTGCAGGGGGCGAAACTGAAGCTTTCTTT. This codes for CASSFAGGETEAFF.

The chain carries TRBV11-2 and TRBJ2-1; no definite D call. CDR3 length: 14 amino acids. V lost 5 bases, J lost 3 bases, and 11 bases lay in between. The germline gives CDR1 SGHAT, CDR2 FQNNGV. The CDR3 region has the DNA TGTGCCAGCAGCCCGTCGGCGGTCTACAATGAGCAGTTCTTC. It yields the protein CASSPSAVYNEQFF. Supplemented by reference TRBV11-2 and TRBJ2-1, the full variable domain reads EAGVAQSPRYKIIEKRQSVAFWCNPISGHATLYWYQQILGQGPKLLIQFQNNGVVDDSQLPKDRFSAERLKGVDSTLKIQPAKLEDSAVYLCASSPSAVYNEQFFGPGTRLTVL.

This chain links TRBV9 with TRBJ2-1, with 8 bases lining up with TRBD1. The J segment lost 6 bases and the V segment lost 0 bases, leaving 8 bases of the junction unmatched. The CDR3 runs to 16 residues. Germline V gene lookup returns CDR1 SGDLS and CDR2 YYNGEE. The CDR3 region has the DNA TGTGCCAGCAGCGTAGGGGGGGACAGGTTATTCAATGAGCAGTTCTTC. The encoded protein is CASSVGGDRLFNEQFF.